The text below deals with one T cell receptor (beta chain). The CDR3 length is 14 residues. The germline CDR1 and CDR2 sequences are LGHNT and FRNRAP. Documented treatment: randomized to nivolumab then ipilimumab (arm A) or the reverse (arm B). This specimen belongs to a study of sequential checkpoint blockade in melanoma. Study-wide background: Arm A got nivolumab then ipilimumab; arm B the reverse, 1:1. Maintenance nivolumab came after either treatment sequence.

Method: immunoSEQ multiplex PCR; TCRdb's copy keeps in-frame clones and lacks some. The sample lists over 25,000 clones, about 80% occurring once. The clonotype originates from a human donor with melanoma. The sample in question was CD8+ T cells sorted from blood (inferred from file names), obtained from a patient given nivolumab and ipilimumab in sequence. The V gene is TRBV12-5, the J gene TRBJ2-5; 7 bases map to TRBD1. The DNA end is more similar to TRBJ2-7, so the J call may be wrong. The CDR3 loop reads CASGGTESSYEQYF. Here the CDR3 DNA reads TGTGCTAGTGGGGGGACAGAGAGCTCCTACGAGCAGTACTTC.